This TCR beta chain appears in the sequencing data of a study of T cells in localized non-small cell lung cancer. Data came from immunoSEQ multiplex PCR; TCRdb stores just in-frame clones and leaves some out. The table has tens of thousands of clones, over 80% seen once. V was clipped by 7 bases and J by 8 bases; unmatched bases: 18. Germline CDR1 is MDHEN and CDR2 is SYDVKM. The CDR3 length is 17 residues. The sequence came from a man aged 40 to 70 with stage II squamous cell lung carcinoma. The rearrangement links TRBV28 to TRBJ2-1, with 9 bases lining up with TRBD2. Sequences were derived from PBMCs, sampled before any cancer treatment. The CDR3 loop reads CASTQPQREVRTDEQFF. In DNA, the CDR3 is TGTGCCAGCACCCAACCTCAGCGGGAGGTTAGAACTGATGAGCAGTTCTTC.